The 16 T cell receptor beta chains below were found in one sample sequenced in a study of beta chain features in type 1 diabetes. Whole-study results and caveats: TCRB CDR3 length was moderately but significantly reduced in all four CD4+ subsets of Type 1 diabetes patients.

Reverse transcribing all isolated RNA meant expressed TCRB transcripts were sequenced. Sequencing was performed with immunoSEQ multiplex PCR; in TCRdb, only in-frame clones are kept and a portion is missing. The table includes under 400,000 clones, roughly 13% detected once. No antigen has been identified for these receptors. The sequenced sample was naive CD4+ T cells from blood. The receptor source for this set is a woman aged 18-35 years with type 1 diabetes.

This clone has more than one count but fewer than ten. The chain has TRBV2 and TRBJ2-7; D possibly corresponds to TRBD2 (5 bases). Germline CDR1 and CDR2: SNHLY and FYNNEI. V was cut by 8 bases and J by 2 bases, with 13 bases left in between. The CDR3 extends over 13 amino acids. CDR3 in DNA: TGTGCCAGCTCTTCCGCGGGCCCCTACGAGCAGTACTTC. Residues: CASSSAGPYEQYF. The full variable domain, rest sourced from reference TRBV2 and TRBJ2-7, is EPEVTQTPSHQVTQMGQEVILRCVPISNHLYFYWYRQILGQKVEFLVSFYNNEISEKSEIFDDQFSVERPDGSNFTLKIRSTKLEDSAMYFCASSSAGPYEQYFGPGTRLTVT.

The sample holds a few counts of this clone. The chain joins TRBV28 to TRBJ1-5; D is unresolved. Trimming removed 2 bases at V and 5 bases at J, with 10 bases between. CDR1 and CDR2 from the germline V gene are MDHEN and SYDVKM. The CDR3 totals 14 residues. The CDR3 region is CASSLASRHQPQHF. CDR3 coding DNA: TGTGCCAGCAGTTTAGCAAGCAGGCATCAGCCCCAGCATTTT.

This clone was seen only a few times. The chain links TRBV6-1 to TRBJ2-7; 10 positions match TRBD1. Looked up from germline, CDR1 is MNHNS and CDR2 is SASEGT. The CDR3 length is 14 residues. V dropped 7 bases and J dropped 7; count of bases not matched to a gene: 10. The CDR3 DNA reads TGTGCCAGCACTACCGGGACAGGGGTGTTTGAGCAGTACTTC. Protein: CASTTGTGVFEQYF.

This clone was seen more than once but under ten times. The V and J genes are TRBV28 and TRBJ2-7, with TRBD1 identical over 8 bases. V lost 3 bases, J lost 3 bases, and 4 bases stayed unmatched. This CDR3 comprises 14 residues. Germline V gene lookup returns CDR1 MDHEN and CDR2 SYDVKM. CDR3 residues: CASSLAGGFYEQYF. CDR3 coding DNA: TGTGCCAGCAGTTTGGCAGGGGGCTTCTACGAGCAGTACTTC.

CDR3 DNA sequence: TGTGCCAGCAGCTTAGCGGGGCGGGAGCCGACATATGAGCAGTTCTTC. It codes for CASSLAGREPTYEQFF. The chain has TRBV7-2 and TRBJ2-1; the match to TRBD2 covers 7 bases. With V trimmed by 0 bases and J by 8 bases, 10 bases remained unmatched. The CDR3 sequence is 16 residues long. In germline, CDR1 is SGHTA, CDR2 FQGNSA.

The gene calls are TRBV28 and TRBJ2-4, with D tentatively TRBD1 (6 bases). The germline V gene encodes CDR1 MDHEN and CDR2 SYDVKM. This CDR3 is built from 12 residues. V was shortened by 3 bases and J by 13 bases, with 13 bases between the two germline ends. For the CDR3, the DNA is TGTGCCAGCAGTTTCGTGGACAGTCAACAGTACTTC. It is translated as CASSFVDSQQYF.

The chain carries TRBV9 and TRBJ2-1, with 7 bases lining up with TRBD2. Trimming cost V 4 bases and J 12 bases; bases outside gene matches: 7. This CDR3 is 12 amino acids long. Germline CDR1 is SGDLS and CDR2 is YYNGEE. CDR3 coding DNA: TGTGCCAGCAGCCGCCGGGGGGAGGCGCAGTTCTTC. Translation: CASSRRGEAQFF.

V usage is TRBV7-9 and J usage is TRBJ1-5, with a possible D match to TRBD1 (5 bases). The germline gives CDR1 SEHNR, CDR2 FQNEAQ (reference sequence). V lost 9 bases and J 5 bases, leaving 20 bases between the germline ends. CDR3 length equals 15 residues. The CDR3 here is CARSGSQRGDQPQHF. CDR3 sequence (DNA): TGTGCCAGATCGGGGAGCCAACGGGGGGATCAGCCCCAGCATTTT.

The rearrangement links TRBV5-1 to TRBJ2-3, with 8 bases that match TRBD2. Germline V gives CDR1 SGHRS, CDR2 YFSETQ. This CDR3 is built from 19 residues. The V segment lost 0 bases and the J segment 6 bases; nucleotides outside the gene matches: 18. The CDR3 nucleotides are TGCGCCAGCAGCTTGGTTGGCGTTAGCGGGGATTCTGGTTCGGATACGCAGTATTTT. Translation gives CASSLVGVSGDSGSDTQYF. The variable domain in full, with the rest retrieved from reference TRBV5-1 and TRBJ2-3, is KAGVTQTPRYLIKTRGQQVTLSCSPISGHRSVSWYQQTPGQGLQFLFEYFSETQRNKGNFPGRFSGRQFSNSRSEMNVSTLELGDSALYLCASSLVGVSGDSGSDTQYFGPGTRLTVL.

This clone has more than one count but fewer than ten. The chain links TRBV7-9 to TRBJ2-3, with TRBD2 as a possible D gene (6 bases). Per the germline V gene, CDR1 is SEHNR and CDR2 is FQNEAQ (reference sequence). Trimming took off 5 bases at V and 6 bases at J, with 9 bases between the two ends. CDR3 length: 12 residues. The CDR3 here is CASSPSGDTQYF. The CDR3 DNA is TGTGCCAGCAGCCCCAGCGGGGATACGCAGTATTTT. The full variable domain, in which reference TRBV7-9 and TRBJ2-3 provide the parts outside the CDR3, is DTGVSQNPRHKITKRGQNVTFRCDPISEHNRLYWYRQTLGQGPEFLTYFQNEAQLEKSRLLSDRFSAERPKGSFSTLEIQRTEQGDSAMYLCASSPSGDTQYFGPGTRLTVL.

In this sample, this clone turned up a few times. The CDR3 nucleotides are TGTGCCAGCAGTTCGTCGGCGGCGGGCTCCTACAATGAGCAGTTCTTC. It codes for CASSSSAAGSYNEQFF. V usage is TRBV28 and J usage is TRBJ2-1, with TRBD2 as a possible D gene (5 bases). CDR3 size: 16 residues. Trimming stripped 4 bases from V and 0 bases from J, with 13 bases between. CDR1 is MDHEN, CDR2 SYDVKM, per germline.

CDR3 residues: CASSFSGGAAPYNEQFF. The CDR3 bases are TGTGCCAGCAGCTTTAGCGGGGGGGCCGCCCCCTACAATGAGCAGTTCTTC. The chain recombines TRBV9 with TRBJ2-1; 11 bases match TRBD2. CDR1 SGDLS and CDR2 YYNGEE come from the germline V gene. The CDR3 has 17 amino acids. With 4 bases clipped from V and 2 bases from J, the junction kept 8 bases outside the gene matches.

This clone was seen more than once but under ten times. The V gene is TRBV4-3, the J gene TRBJ2-7; 7 nucleotides line up with TRBD2. From germline, CDR1 is LGHNA and CDR2 YSLEER. The V gene end was trimmed by 1 base and the J gene end by 2 bases; junction bases not matched to a gene: 5. The CDR3 sequence is 15 residues long. The CDR3 DNA reads as TGCGCCAGCAGCCAAGCGGCTAGCGGTACCTACGAGCAGTACTTC. Translation gives CASSQAASGTYEQYF.

There are a few counts of this clone. The V call is TRBV29-1, the J call TRBJ1-1; D is unclear. The CDR3 is made up of 12 amino acids. The germline CDR1 and CDR2 sequences are SQVTM and ANQGSEA. Trimming shortened V by 4 bases and J by 1 base, and 7 bases separated the two germline ends. DNA of the CDR3: TGCAGCGTTGGTGGCAAGAACACTGAAGCTTTCTTT. Translation gives CSVGGKNTEAFF.

There are a few counts of this clone. The chain is built from TRBV30 and TRBJ1-5, with a weak D call TRBD1 (5 bases). The germline V and J ends were trimmed by 0 bases and 4 bases, with 7 bases remaining between them. The CDR3 has 13 residues. CDR1 and CDR2 from the germline V gene are GTSNPN and SVGIG (reference sequence). The CDR3 DNA reads as TGTGCCTGGAGTGTGACAGAAAATCAGCCCCAGCATTTT. Its translation: CAWSVTENQPQHF.

The chain carries TRBV30 and TRBJ1-5; weak D call: TRBD1 (6 bases). This CDR3 has 13 amino acids. Germline-derived CDR1 and CDR2 are GTSNPN and SVGIG (reference sequence). Trimming cost V 2 bases and J 7 bases, with 12 bases left between them. CDR3 sequence reads: CAWSSAGEQPQHF. As DNA, the CDR3 is TGTGCCTGGAGTTCGGCAGGGGAGCAGCCCCAGCATTTT.